This T cell receptor beta chain is drawn from a study of patients and donors after allogeneic stem cell transplantation. TCRdb passed the RT-PCR reads through MiXCR, listing each CDR3 protein once. The data contain 150,000 to 250,000 distinct CDR3 sequences, 41% of them singletons. Germline lookup yields CDR1 MNHEY and CDR2 SMNVEV (reference sequence). Deletions cut 6 bases from V and 1 base from J, with 18 bases between. The CDR3 covers 16 residues. The receptor comes from a human donor who was either an allogeneic HSCT recipient or a stem cell or donor lymphocyte infusion donor (not recorded which). It is not recorded whose cells these are; they may come from a transplant donor. Sequenced: blood, either unsorted or a sorted T cell fraction (not recorded which). The gene calls are TRBV27 and TRBJ1-1; possible D gene TRBD1, 6 bases. The CDR3 here is CASSTPPGHPNTEAFF. The CDR3 nucleotides read TGTGCCAGCAGCACCCCCCCGGGACACCCGAACACTGAAGCTTTCTTT.